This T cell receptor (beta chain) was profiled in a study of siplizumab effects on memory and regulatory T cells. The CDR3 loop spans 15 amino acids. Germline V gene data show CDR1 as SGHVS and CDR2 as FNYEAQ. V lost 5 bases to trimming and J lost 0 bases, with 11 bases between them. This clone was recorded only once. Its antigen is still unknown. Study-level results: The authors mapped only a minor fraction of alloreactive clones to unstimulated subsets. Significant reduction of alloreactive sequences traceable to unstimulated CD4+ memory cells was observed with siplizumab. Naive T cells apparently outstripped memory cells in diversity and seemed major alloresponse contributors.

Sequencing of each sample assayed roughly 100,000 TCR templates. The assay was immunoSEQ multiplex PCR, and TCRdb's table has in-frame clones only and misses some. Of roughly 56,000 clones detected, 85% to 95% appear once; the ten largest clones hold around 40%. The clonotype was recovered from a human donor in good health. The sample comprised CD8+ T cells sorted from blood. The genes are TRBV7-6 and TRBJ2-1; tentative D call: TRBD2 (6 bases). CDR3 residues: CASSRDGSSYNEQFF. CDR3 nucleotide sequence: TGTGCCAGCAGCCGGGACGGGAGCTCCTACAATGAGCAGTTCTTC.